The present T cell receptor (beta chain) was sequenced within a study of early T cells in non-severe SARS-CoV-2 infection. For the study at large: Chains from this unsorted whole-blood bulk RNA could not be paired.

This clonotype was recorded a few times. Its antigen is not identified. The germline CDR1 and CDR2 sequences are SGHDT and YYEEEE. The CDR3 has 13 residues. V lost 4 bases to trimming and J lost 6 bases, with 10 bases between them. Individual cDNA molecules received unique molecular identifiers during library preparation. TCRdb re-derived calls from the 5' RACE reads in MiXCR, one entry per CDR3 protein. The table shows tens of thousands of distinct CDR3 sequences, with about 11% occurring only once. Findings and caveats of the study: VDJdb-based matching was biased toward anti-spike CD8 responses and missed private and CD4 specificities.

Source: whole blood, taken at baseline. The clonotype originates from an adult who was a healthcare worker with PCR-confirmed SARS-CoV-2 infection or an uninfected control (not recorded which). The donor label of this sample is uncertain. V and J are TRBV5-6 and TRBJ2-2, with D hard to call. CDR3 DNA sequence: TGTGCCAGCAGCCCGGCAGGACCCGGGGAGCTGTTTTTT. Translating it yields CASSPAGPGELFF. The variable domain in full, completed from reference TRBV5-6 and TRBJ2-2, reads DAGVTQSPTHLIKTRGQQVTLRCSPKSGHDTVSWYQQALGQGPQFIFQYYEEEERQRGNFPDRFSGHQFPNYSSELNVNALLLGDSALYLCASSPAGPGELFFGEGSRLTVL.